Listed below are T cell receptor beta chains from one sample, sequenced in a study of human T cells and chemical hapten exposure. TCRdb ran MiXCR on the RACE reads and lists one entry per CDR3 protein. The data contain approximately 50,000 distinct CDR3 sequences, approximately 9.7% of them singletons. This material consisted of whole blood, taken in connection with sensitization to the hapten diphenylcyclopropenone (DPC). The receptors were gathered from a woman in her 30s with alopecia areata. Some clones in this sample may be carry-over from other donors' samples. Both conserved end residues are part of each CDR3. D genes are given only for firm matches. Size is omitted from some rows. Given values are once, few, many or a class for expanded clones.

v_gene: TRBV7-9; abundance: NA; j_gene: TRBJ2-5; d_gene: NA; CDR3aa: CASSALGETQYF
v_gene: TRBV7-2; abundance: NA; j_gene: TRBJ2-3; d_gene: NA; CDR3aa: CASSLRSSTDTQYF
v_gene: TRBV5-4; abundance: NA; j_gene: TRBJ2-1; d_gene: TRBD1; CDR3aa: CASSPGQSYNEQFF
v_gene: TRBV28; abundance: many; j_gene: TRBJ1-2; d_gene: NA; CDR3aa: CASSLAGFGYTF
v_gene: TRBV15; abundance: NA; j_gene: TRBJ1-6; d_gene: NA; CDR3aa: CATSNSDSPLHF
v_gene: TRBV12-3/TRBV12-4; abundance: few; j_gene: TRBJ1-4; d_gene: TRBD1; CDR3aa: CASSSPRGRLNEKLFF
v_gene: TRBV6-2/TRBV6-3; abundance: few; j_gene: TRBJ1-1; d_gene: NA; CDR3aa: CASSSGQPNTEAFF
v_gene: TRBV5-1; abundance: few; j_gene: TRBJ2-7; d_gene: TRBD2; CDR3aa: CASSLAAGGPYEQYF
v_gene: TRBV9; abundance: NA; j_gene: TRBJ1-1; d_gene: NA; CDR3aa: CASGGGGAEAFF
v_gene: TRBV6-2/TRBV6-3; abundance: few; j_gene: TRBJ1-5; d_gene: TRBD1; CDR3aa: CASSYTGQGYQPQHF
v_gene: TRBV6-1; abundance: NA; j_gene: TRBJ2-1; d_gene: NA; CDR3aa: CASSEAQGHKGQFF
v_gene: TRBV28; abundance: NA; j_gene: TRBJ2-7; d_gene: NA; CDR3aa: CASSPPVGDEQYF